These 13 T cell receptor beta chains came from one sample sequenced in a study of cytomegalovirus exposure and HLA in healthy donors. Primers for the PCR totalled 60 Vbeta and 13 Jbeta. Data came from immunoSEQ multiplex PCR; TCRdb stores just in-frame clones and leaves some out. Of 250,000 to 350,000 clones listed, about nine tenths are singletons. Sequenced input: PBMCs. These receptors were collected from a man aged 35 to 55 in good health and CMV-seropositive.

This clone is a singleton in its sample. The CDR3 coding sequence is TGCAGCGTCGCAACAGGGTTCTCTGGGGCCAACGTCCTGACTTTC. Its translation: CSVATGFSGANVLTF. The chain is built from TRBV29-1 and TRBJ2-6; D possibly corresponds to TRBD1 (6 bases). This CDR3 has 15 amino acids. V was cut by 6 bases and J by 0 bases, with 12 bases left in between. Germline assignment: CDR1 SQVTM and CDR2 ANQGSEA.

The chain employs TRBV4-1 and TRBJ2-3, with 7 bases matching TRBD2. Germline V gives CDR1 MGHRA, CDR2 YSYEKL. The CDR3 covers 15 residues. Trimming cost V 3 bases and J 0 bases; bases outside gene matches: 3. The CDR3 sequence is CASSHRAGSTDTQYF. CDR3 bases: TGCGCCAGCAGCCACCGAGCGGGAAGCACAGATACGCAGTATTTT.

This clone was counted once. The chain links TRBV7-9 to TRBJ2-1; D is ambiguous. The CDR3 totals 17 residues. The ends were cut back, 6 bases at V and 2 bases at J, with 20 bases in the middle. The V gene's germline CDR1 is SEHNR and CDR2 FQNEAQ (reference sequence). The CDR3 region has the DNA TGTGCCAGCAGTCCCCCGAGCCCGGGTCCGACCTACAATGAGCAGTTCTTC. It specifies CASSPPSPGPTYNEQFF. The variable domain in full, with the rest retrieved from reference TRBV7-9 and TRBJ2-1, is DTGVSQNPRHKITKRGQNVTFRCDPISEHNRLYWYRQTLGQGPEFLTYFQNEAQLEKSRLLSDRFSAERPKGSFSTLEIQRTEQGDSAMYLCASSPPSPGPTYNEQFFGPGTRLTVL.

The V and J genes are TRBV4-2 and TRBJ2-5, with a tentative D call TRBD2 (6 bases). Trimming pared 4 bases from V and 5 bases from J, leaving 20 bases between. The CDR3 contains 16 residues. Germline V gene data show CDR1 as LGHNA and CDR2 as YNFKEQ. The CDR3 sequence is CASSRRHSGGVETQYF. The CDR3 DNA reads TGTGCCAGCAGCCGGCGTCACTCTGGCGGGGTGGAGACCCAGTACTTC.

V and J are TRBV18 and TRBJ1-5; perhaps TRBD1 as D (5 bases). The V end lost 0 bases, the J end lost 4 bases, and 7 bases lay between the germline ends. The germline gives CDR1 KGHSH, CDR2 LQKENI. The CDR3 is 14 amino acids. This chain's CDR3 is CASSPPGLNQPQHF. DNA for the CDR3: TGTGCCAGCTCACCACCGGGACTTAATCAGCCCCAGCATTTT. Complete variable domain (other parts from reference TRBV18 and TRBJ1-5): NAGVMQNPRHLVRRRGQEARLRCSPMKGHSHVYWYRQLPEEGLKFMVYLQKENIIDESGMPKERFSAEFPKEGPSILRIQQVVRGDSAAYFCASSPPGLNQPQHFGDGTRLSIL.

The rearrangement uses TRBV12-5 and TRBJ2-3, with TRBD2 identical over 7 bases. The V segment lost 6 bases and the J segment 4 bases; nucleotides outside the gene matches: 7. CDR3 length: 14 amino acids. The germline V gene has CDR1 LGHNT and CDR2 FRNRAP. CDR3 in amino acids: CASGKSGTPDTQYF. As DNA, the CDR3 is TGTGCTAGTGGAAAAAGCGGGACCCCAGATACGCAGTATTTT. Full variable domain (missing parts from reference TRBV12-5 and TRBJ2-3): DARVTQTPRHKVTEMGQEVTMRCQPILGHNTVFWYRQTMMQGLELLAYFRNRAPLDDSGMPKDRFSAEMPDATLATLKIQPSEPRDSAVYFCASGKSGTPDTQYFGPGTRLTVL.

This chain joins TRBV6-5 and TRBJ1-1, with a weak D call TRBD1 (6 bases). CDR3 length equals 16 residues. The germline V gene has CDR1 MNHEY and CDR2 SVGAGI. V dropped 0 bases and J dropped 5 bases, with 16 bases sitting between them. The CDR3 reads CASSYSLRRGGTEAFF. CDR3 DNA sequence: TGTGCCAGCAGTTACTCTTTGAGGAGGGGGGGAACTGAAGCTTTCTTT.

CDR3 nucleotides: TGTGCCAGCTCACCGGACAGGGGGCACACTGAAGCTTTCTTT. It encodes CASSPDRGHTEAFF. The rearrangement joins TRBV18 to TRBJ1-1; 11 bases align to TRBD1. With V trimmed by 3 bases and J by 3 bases, 0 bases remained unmatched. The CDR3 has 14 residues. The germline gives CDR1 KGHSH, CDR2 LQKENI.

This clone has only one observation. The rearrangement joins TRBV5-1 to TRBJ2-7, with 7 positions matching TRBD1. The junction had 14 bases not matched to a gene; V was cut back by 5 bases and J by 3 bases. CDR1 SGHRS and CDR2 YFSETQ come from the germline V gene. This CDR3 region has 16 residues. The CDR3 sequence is CASSSRSGTANYEQYF. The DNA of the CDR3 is TGCGCCAGCAGTAGTAGATCCGGGACAGCGAACTACGAGCAGTACTTC.

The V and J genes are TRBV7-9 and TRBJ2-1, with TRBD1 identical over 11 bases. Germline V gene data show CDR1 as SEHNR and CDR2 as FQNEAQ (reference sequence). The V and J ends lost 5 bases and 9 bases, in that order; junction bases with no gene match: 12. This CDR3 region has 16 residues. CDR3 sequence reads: CASSDTGTGGRGEQFF. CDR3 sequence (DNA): TGTGCCAGCAGCGATACCGGGACAGGGGGTCGGGGTGAGCAGTTCTTC. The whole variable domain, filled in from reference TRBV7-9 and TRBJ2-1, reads DTGVSQNPRHKITKRGQNVTFRCDPISEHNRLYWYRQTLGQGPEFLTYFQNEAQLEKSRLLSDRFSAERPKGSFSTLEIQRTEQGDSAMYLCASSDTGTGGRGEQFFGPGTRLTVL.

The CDR3 coding sequence is TGCAGCGTTGACGGTCAGGGTTCCTACGAGCAGTACTTC. This encodes CSVDGQGSYEQYF. The chain links TRBV29-1 to TRBJ2-7; D possibly corresponds to TRBD1 (5 bases). Germline CDR1 and CDR2: SQVTM and ANQGSEA. The CDR3 has 13 residues. Trimming pared 3 bases from V and 1 base from J, leaving 10 bases between.

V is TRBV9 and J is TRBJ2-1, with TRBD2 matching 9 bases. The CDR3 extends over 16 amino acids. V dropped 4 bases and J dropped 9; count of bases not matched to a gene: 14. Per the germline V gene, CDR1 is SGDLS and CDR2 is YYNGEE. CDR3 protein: CASSPGVTSGFPEQFF. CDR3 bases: TGTGCCAGCAGCCCAGGGGTAACTAGCGGGTTCCCTGAGCAGTTCTTC.

CDR3 in amino acids: CASKMGRLNEKLFF. The CDR3 DNA is TGTGCCAGTAAAATGGGCAGACTAAATGAAAAACTGTTTTTT. The rearrangement joins TRBV19 to TRBJ1-4; no firm D call. This CDR3 has 14 residues. V was pared by 7 bases and J by 5 bases, with 14 bases between. Germline-derived CDR1 and CDR2 are LNHDA and SQIVND (reference sequence). The full variable domain, in which reference TRBV19 and TRBJ1-4 provide the parts outside the CDR3, is DGGITQSPKYLFRKEGQNVTLSCEQNLNHDAMYWYRQDPGQGLRLIYYSQIVNDFQKGDIAEGYSVSREKKESFPLTVTSAQKNPTAFYLCASKMGRLNEKLFFGSGTQLSVL.